This T cell receptor (beta chain) was retrieved from a study of blood T cell repertoires in COVID-19. Study information: PBMCs, B-cell-depleted T cells, or T cells provided the cDNA or gDNA that made up the material.

In this sample, this clone turned up once. Original handling: Amplified reference gene primers provided the basis for estimating nucleated cell counts. Profiling relied on immunoSEQ multiplex PCR, and the TCRdb table lists in-frame clones only, not all of them. Clone size and V and J calls were adopted from that table, with D and trimming inferred from the DNA. The table lists under 300,000 clones, 83% of them singletons. V was cut by 7 bases and J by 10 bases, with 22 bases left in between. Germline-derived CDR1 and CDR2 are MNHNY and SVGAGI (reference sequence). The CDR3 spans 14 residues. The chain is built from TRBV6-6 and TRBJ1-1, with D perhaps matching TRBD1 (6 bases). The material sequenced was peripheral blood. The origin of this receptor is a woman between 50 and 59 years old who had recovered from COVID-19. CDR3 amino acids: CASTERGPEGRAFF. The CDR3 DNA follows: TGTGCCAGCACCGAGCGGGGGCCAGAAGGGAGAGCTTTCTTT.